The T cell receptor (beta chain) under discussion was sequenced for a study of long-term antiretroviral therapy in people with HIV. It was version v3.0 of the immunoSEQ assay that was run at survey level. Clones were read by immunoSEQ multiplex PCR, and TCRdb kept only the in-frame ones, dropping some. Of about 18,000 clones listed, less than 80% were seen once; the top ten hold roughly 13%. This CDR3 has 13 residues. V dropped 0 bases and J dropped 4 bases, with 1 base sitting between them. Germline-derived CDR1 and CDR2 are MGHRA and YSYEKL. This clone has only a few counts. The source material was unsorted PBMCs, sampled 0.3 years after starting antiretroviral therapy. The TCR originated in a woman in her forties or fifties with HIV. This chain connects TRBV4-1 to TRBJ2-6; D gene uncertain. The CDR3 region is CASSQDGANVLTF. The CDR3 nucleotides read TGCGCCAGCAGCCAAGACGGGGCCAACGTCCTGACTTTC.